A selection of T cell receptor beta chains follows, all from one sample in a study of Graves' ophthalmopathy and Graves' hyperthyroidism. TCRdb re-analysed the multiplex PCR reads in MiXCR, keeping a single row per CDR3 protein. The sample shows around 400,000 distinct CDR3 sequences, about 21% of them seen only once. Material: peripheral blood. These receptors all come from a woman between 18 and 29 years old with stable Graves' hyperthyroidism. The CDR3 runs from the conserved cysteine through the conserved F or W. The D gene is left open where the match is weak. The listing skips clone size in some rows; elsewhere it reads once, few, many or a size class.

>.|.|TRBV7-8|TRBJ2-7
CASSSLVSYEQYF
TGTGCCAGCAGCTCTCTCGTCTCCTACGAGCAGTACTTC
>many|TRBD2|TRBV9|TRBJ2-5
CASSVGTSGRYLEETQYF
TGTGCCAGCAGCGTCGGGACTAGCGGGAGGTATCTCGAAGAGACCCAGTACTTC
>many|.|TRBV19|TRBJ1-5
CASSIASGEPQHF
TGTGCCAGTAGTATTGCTTCGGGGGAGCCCCAGCATTTT
>many|.|TRBV30|TRBJ2-4
CAWSFQGGSIQYF
TGTGCCTGGAGTTTTCAGGGAGGAAGCATTCAGTACTTC
>.|.|TRBV20-1|TRBJ2-7
CSAPRGSVQYF
TGCAGTGCTCCCAGGGGCTCCGTGCAGTACTTC
>many|.|TRBV6-2/TRBV6-3|TRBJ2-7
CASSYELPARGEQYF
TGTGCCAGCAGTTACGAGCTCCCAGCCCGTGGCGAGCAGTACTTC
>many|TRBD1|TRBV10-3|TRBJ2-7
CAIRRDRVSYEQYF
TGTGCCATCAGGAGGGACAGGGTCTCCTACGAGCAGTACTTC
>.|TRBD1|TRBV11-2|TRBJ2-7
CASSLIMGGQAYEQHF
TGTGCCAGCAGCTTAATTATGGGGGGACAGGCCTACGAGCAGCACTTC
>many|.|TRBV9|TRBJ1-1
CASSPRTVMNTEAFF
TGTGCCAGCAGCCCTCGAACGGTCATGAACACTGAAGCTTTCTTT
>.|.|TRBV6-4|TRBJ2-7
CASRRTGNEQYF
TGTGCCAGCAGGAGAACAGGGAACGAGCAGTACTTC
>many|.|TRBV15|TRBJ2-7
CATSRDSRGTPYEQYF
TGTGCCACCAGCAGAGATAGTCGCGGGACCCCCTACGAGCAGTACTTC